One sample yielded the 20 T cell receptor beta chains listed below, sequenced in a study of spatial heterogeneity in lung cancer. The antigens for these receptors are not known. Overall study findings and caveats: Counts of expanded intratumoral alpha and beta TCRs tracked tumor mutation counts.

Time point indicated: sample taken at primary tumor resection. TCRdb recomputed calls from the 5' RACE reads with MiXCR, one row per CDR3 protein. Of about 1,700 distinct CDR3 sequences listed, 20% are singletons. The sample consisted of lung tumor tissue, taken at surgery. The source of these receptors is a male donor with early-stage non-small cell lung cancer.

This clonotype was counted a few times. V gene TRBV3-1 combines with J gene TRBJ2-2, with 11 bases aligning to TRBD2. Trimming removed 9 bases from V and 6 bases from J; junction bases left unmatched: 18. Germline CDR1 LGHDT, CDR2 YNNKEL (reference sequence). The CDR3 consists of 18 residues. In DNA form, the CDR3 reads TGTGCCAGGCCGGGACTAGCGGTCATCCAGGGGTACCCCGGGGAGCTGTTTTTT. It codes for CARPGLAVIQGYPGELFF.

Within the sample, this clonotype is large. The V and J genes are TRBV7-9 and TRBJ2-7; 9 nucleotides agree with TRBD1. Germline values: CDR1 SEHNR, CDR2 FQNEAQ (reference sequence). The V segment lost 4 bases and the J segment 7 bases; nucleotides outside the gene matches: 20. The CDR3 is 18 residues long. The chain's CDR3 is CASSSGYVGTGSFEEQYV. CDR3 in DNA: TGTGCCAGCAGCTCTGGCTACGTCGGGACAGGGAGTTTTGAAGAGCAGTACGTC.

This clonotype is medium-sized. The V gene is TRBV2, the J gene TRBJ2-2, with 11 bases lining up with TRBD2. CDR1 SNHLY and CDR2 FYNNEI come from the germline V gene. With V trimmed by 7 bases and J by 4 bases, 5 bases remained unmatched. This CDR3 spans 15 amino acids. In DNA form, the CDR3 reads TGTGCCAGCAAGACGGGACTAGCGGCCACCGGGGAGCTGTTTTTT. It is translated as CASKTGLAATGELFF.

This chain links TRBV20-1 with TRBJ2-3; D could derive from TRBD1 or TRBD2 (7 bases each). Per the germline V gene, CDR1 is DFQATT and CDR2 is SNEGSKA (reference sequence). The CDR3 is 15 residues long. V was shortened by 0 bases and J by 2 bases, with 12 bases between the two germline ends. CDR3 protein: CSARDPGGVTDTQYF. The CDR3 DNA sequence: TGCAGTGCTAGAGATCCAGGGGGGGTCACAGATACGCAGTATTTT.

The CDR3 region is CASSPSGPGNTIYF. DNA of the CDR3: TGCGCCAGCAGCCCCTCCGGACCCGGAAACACCATATATTTT. This chain uses TRBV5-1 with TRBJ1-3; D gene unclear. Trimming took off 4 bases at V and 4 bases at J, with 12 bases between the two ends. The CDR3 length is 14 residues. Germline V CDR1 and CDR2: SGHRS, YFSETQ.

This clonotype is medium-sized (0.01 to 0.1%) within its sample. The chain has TRBV7-8 and TRBJ2-5; no firm D call. The germline gives CDR1 SGHVS, CDR2 FQNEAQ. The CDR3 loop spans 14 amino acids. Trimming removed 1 base at V and 3 bases at J, with 9 bases between. In DNA form, the CDR3 reads TGTGCCAGCAGCTTAGTTCTGGGCGAAGAGACCCAGTACTTC. This translates into CASSLVLGEETQYF.

Turning to this clonotype: A much larger clone lies one base from this, so it may be a read error. The chain couples TRBV12-3 or TRBV12-4 to TRBJ1-1, with 7 positions matching TRBD1. The CDR3 is 12 amino acids. The CDR3: CVSSRDSTQAFF. CDR3 bases: TGTGTCAGCAGCCGGGACAGTACCCAAGCTTTCTTT.

In its sample, this clonotype is large. The V gene is TRBV27, the J gene TRBJ1-3; D ambiguous. V dropped 0 bases and J dropped 4 bases, with 4 bases sitting between them. Germline V CDR1 and CDR2: MNHEY, SMNVEV (reference sequence). The CDR3 covers 13 residues. Written as DNA, the CDR3 is TGTGCCAGCAGTTTATCCGGGGGAAACACCATATATTTT. Protein: CASSLSGGNTIYF.

By proportion, this clonotype is medium-sized. The chain recombines TRBV29-1 with TRBJ2-3, with 11 bases aligning to TRBD2. V trimming: 6 bases; J trimming: 3 bases; junction bases outside the gene matches: 5. Germline V gene lookup returns CDR1 SQVTM and CDR2 ANQGSEA. The CDR3 loop spans 14 amino acids. The CDR3, as DNA: TGCAGCGTACTAGCGGGAGAAGGTACAGATACGCAGTATTTT. Protein sequence: CSVLAGEGTDTQYF.

This clonotype is medium-sized by share. The chain recombines TRBV25-1 with TRBJ2-1, with a possible D match to TRBD2 (6 bases). The CDR3 is 14 residues long. V was shortened by 2 bases and J by 4 bases, with 9 bases between the two germline ends. CDR1 and CDR2 (germline): MGHDK, SYGVNS. Here the CDR3 reads CASSEREVYNEQFF. The CDR3 DNA reads as TGTGCCAGCAGTGAAAGGGAGGTTTACAATGAGCAGTTCTTC. The variable domain in full, with the rest retrieved from reference TRBV25-1 and TRBJ2-1, is EADIYQTPRYLVIGTGKKITLECSQTMGHDKMYWYQQDPGMELHLIHYSYGVNSTEKGDLSSESTVSRIRTEHFPLTLESARPSHTSQYLCASSEREVYNEQFFGPGTRLTVL.

In its sample, this clonotype is medium-sized. V gene TRBV4-1 combines with J gene TRBJ2-1; TRBD1 might be the D (6 bases). CDR1 is MGHRA, CDR2 YSYEKL, per germline. With 0 bases removed from V and 1 base from J, the gap between germline ends came to 10 bases. The CDR3 is made up of 16 amino acids. The CDR3, as DNA: TGCGCCAGCAGCCAAGATCGAACAGGGTCCTACAATGAGCAGTTCTTC. It yields the protein CASSQDRTGSYNEQFF.

This sequence joins TRBV12-3 or TRBV12-4 and TRBJ2-2; 7 bases are a match to TRBD1. V lost 3 bases to trimming and J lost 3 bases; unmatched junction nucleotides: 1. CDR3 size: 14 residues. The CDR3 reads CASSFQGDTGELFF. CDR3 in DNA: TGTGCCAGCAGTTTCCAGGGGGACACCGGGGAGCTGTTTTTT.

This clonotype is medium-sized by share. This chain uses TRBV9 with TRBJ2-1, with 11 bases fitting TRBD2. CDR1 is SGDLS and CDR2 is YYNGEE in the germline V gene. The V segment lost 3 bases and the J segment 6 bases; nucleotides outside the gene matches: 8. The CDR3 extends over 16 amino acids. CDR3 amino acids: CASSERTGTSGNEQFF. The CDR3 DNA reads as TGTGCCAGCAGCGAGAGGACCGGGACTAGCGGCAATGAGCAGTTCTTC.

By frequency in the sample, this clonotype is medium-sized. The chain joins TRBV7-2 to TRBJ2-7, with TRBD2 identical over 7 bases. The CDR3 loop spans 15 amino acids. V was clipped by 5 bases and J by 0 bases; unmatched bases: 7. Germline loops: CDR1 SGHTA, CDR2 FQGNSA. The CDR3 protein is CASSGGDSSSYEQYF. CDR3 nucleotide sequence: TGTGCCAGCAGCGGGGGGGATAGCAGCTCCTACGAGCAGTACTTC.

This clonotype was recorded a few times. The rearrangement joins TRBV6-2 or TRBV6-3 to TRBJ2-7; the D is unclear. Trimming left V 3 bases short and J 7 bases short, with 16 bases between. The CDR3 runs 14 residues. Germline values: CDR1 MNHEY, CDR2 SVGEGT. DNA for the CDR3: TGTGCCAGCAGTTATCTGGCTGACCCGGGTGAGCAGTACTTC. Translated: CASSYLADPGEQYF.

J is TRBJ1-3 and V is TRBV27, with D possibly being TRBD1 (5 bases). Germline CDR1 is MNHEY and CDR2 is SMNVEV (reference sequence). This CDR3 has 16 amino acids. Trimming left V 5 bases short and J 1 base short, with 15 bases between. The CDR3: CASSNGSPGSGNTIYF. As DNA, the CDR3 is TGTGCCAGCAGTAATGGATCCCCAGGGTCTGGAAACACCATATATTTT.

By share, this clonotype counts as medium-sized (0.01 to 0.1%). The chain employs TRBV7-2 and TRBJ2-5; 8 bases agree with TRBD2. Germline loops: CDR1 SGHTA, CDR2 FQGNSA. V shed 3 bases, J shed 2 bases, and the junction held 8 bases outside the gene matches. This CDR3 contains 16 residues. CDR3: CASSFWVAGKQETQYF. CDR3 sequence (DNA): TGTGCCAGCAGCTTCTGGGTAGCGGGGAAACAAGAGACCCAGTACTTC.

By its share, this clonotype is medium-sized. The genes are TRBV12-3 or TRBV12-4 and TRBJ2-2; 13 positions match TRBD2. The CDR3 covers 16 residues. Unmatched junction bases numbered 6, after V lost 5 bases and J lost 6 bases. CDR3 residues: CASSHGLAGAAGELFF. The CDR3 nucleotides are TGTGCCAGCAGTCACGGACTAGCGGGAGCGGCCGGGGAGCTGTTTTTT.

This clonotype is medium-sized. V and J are TRBV3-1 and TRBJ1-6; D might be TRBD1 (6 bases). Germline V gene data show CDR1 as LGHDT and CDR2 as YNNKEL (reference sequence). This CDR3 is built from 14 residues. V was clipped by 4 bases and J by 16 bases, with 20 bases between them. CDR3 sequence: CASSLGGDSDRLHF. The DNA for the CDR3 is TGTGCCAGCAGCCTCGGGGGCGACAGTGACCGACTCCACTTT.

The CDR3 spells CASSQVGGGGSPLHF. DNA for the CDR3: TGCGCCAGCAGCCAAGTCGGGGGCGGTGGGTCACCCCTCCACTTT. The chain recombines TRBV4-3 with TRBJ1-6; possibly TRBD1 for D (6 bases). CDR1 and CDR2 from the germline V gene are LGHNA and YSLEER. This CDR3 has 15 amino acids. V was pared by 1 base and J by 10 bases, with 14 bases between.